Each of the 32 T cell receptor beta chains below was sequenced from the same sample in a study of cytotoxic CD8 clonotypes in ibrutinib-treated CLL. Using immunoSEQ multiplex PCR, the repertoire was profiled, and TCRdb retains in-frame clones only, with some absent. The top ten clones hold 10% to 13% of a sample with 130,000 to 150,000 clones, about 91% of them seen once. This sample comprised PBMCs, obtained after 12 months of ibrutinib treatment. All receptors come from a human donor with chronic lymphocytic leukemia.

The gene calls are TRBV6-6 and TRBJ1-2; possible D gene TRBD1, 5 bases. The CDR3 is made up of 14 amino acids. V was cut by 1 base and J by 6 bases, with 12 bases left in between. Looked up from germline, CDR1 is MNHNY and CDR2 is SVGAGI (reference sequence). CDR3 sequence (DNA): TGTGCCAGCAGTTACTTTATGGGGGGTAATGGCTACACCTTC. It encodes CASSYFMGGNGYTF.

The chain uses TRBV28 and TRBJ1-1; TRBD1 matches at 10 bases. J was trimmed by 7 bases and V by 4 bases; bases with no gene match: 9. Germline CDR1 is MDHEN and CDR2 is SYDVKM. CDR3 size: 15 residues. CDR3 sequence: CASSSPGTGDGEAFF. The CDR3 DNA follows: TGTGCCAGCAGTTCCCCCGGGACAGGGGATGGTGAAGCTTTCTTT.

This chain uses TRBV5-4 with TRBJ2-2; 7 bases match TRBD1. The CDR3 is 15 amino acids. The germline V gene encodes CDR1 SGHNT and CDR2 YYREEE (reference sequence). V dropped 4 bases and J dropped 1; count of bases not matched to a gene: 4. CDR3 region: CASSPGQRNTGELFF. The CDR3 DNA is TGTGCCAGCAGCCCGGGACAGAGGAACACCGGGGAGCTGTTTTTT.

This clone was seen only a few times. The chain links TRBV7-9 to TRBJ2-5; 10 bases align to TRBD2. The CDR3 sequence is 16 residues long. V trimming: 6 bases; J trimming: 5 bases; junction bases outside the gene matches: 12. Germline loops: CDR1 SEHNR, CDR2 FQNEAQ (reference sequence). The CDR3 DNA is TGTGCCAGCAGTTCCCAAAGCGGGAGGGCCTGGGAGACCCAGTACTTC. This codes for CASSSQSGRAWETQYF.

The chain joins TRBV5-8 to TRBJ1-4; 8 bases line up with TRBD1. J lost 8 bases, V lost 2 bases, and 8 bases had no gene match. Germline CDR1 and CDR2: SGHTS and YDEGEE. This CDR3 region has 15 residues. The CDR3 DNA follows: TGTGCCAGCAGCTTTCAGGGACAGGTTGGGGAAAAACTGTTTTTT. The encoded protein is CASSFQGQVGEKLFF.

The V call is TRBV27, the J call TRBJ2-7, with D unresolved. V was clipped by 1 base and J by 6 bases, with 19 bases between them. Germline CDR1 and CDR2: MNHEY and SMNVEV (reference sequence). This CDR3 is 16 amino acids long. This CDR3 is CASSLYATGGVGEQYF. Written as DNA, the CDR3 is TGTGCCAGCAGTTTATACGCTACTGGTGGGGTGGGCGAGCAGTACTTC.

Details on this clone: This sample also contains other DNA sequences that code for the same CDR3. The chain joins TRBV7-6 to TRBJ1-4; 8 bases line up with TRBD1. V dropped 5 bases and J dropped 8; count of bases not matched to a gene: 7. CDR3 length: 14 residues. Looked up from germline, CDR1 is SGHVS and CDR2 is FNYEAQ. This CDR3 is CASSPGQGGEKLFF. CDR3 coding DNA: TGTGCCAGCAGCCCTGGACAGGGTGGGGAAAAACTGTTTTTT.

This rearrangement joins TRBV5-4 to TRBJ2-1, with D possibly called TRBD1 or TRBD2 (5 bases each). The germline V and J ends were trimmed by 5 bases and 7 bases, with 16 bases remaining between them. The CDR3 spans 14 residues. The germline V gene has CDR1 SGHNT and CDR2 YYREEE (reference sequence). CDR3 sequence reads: CASRYGTPGNEQFF. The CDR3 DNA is TGTGCCAGCAGGTATGGGACCCCGGGTAATGAGCAGTTCTTC.

The CDR3 loop reads CASADRPQGEQYF. The CDR3 DNA is TGTGCCAGCGCGGACAGACCCCAAGGCGAGCAGTACTTC. The chain joins TRBV11-3 to TRBJ2-7; weak D call: TRBD1 (6 bases). This CDR3 is 13 amino acids long. Trimming shortened V by 8 bases and J by 6 bases, and 17 bases separated the two germline ends. Germline assignment: CDR1 SGHNT and CDR2 YENEEA.

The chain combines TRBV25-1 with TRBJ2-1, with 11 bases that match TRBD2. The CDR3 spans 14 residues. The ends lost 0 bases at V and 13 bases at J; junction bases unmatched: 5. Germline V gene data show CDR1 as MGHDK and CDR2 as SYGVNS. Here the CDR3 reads CASSEYTSGRSQFF. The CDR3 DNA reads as TGTGCCAGCAGTGAATATACTAGCGGGAGAAGTCAGTTCTTC.

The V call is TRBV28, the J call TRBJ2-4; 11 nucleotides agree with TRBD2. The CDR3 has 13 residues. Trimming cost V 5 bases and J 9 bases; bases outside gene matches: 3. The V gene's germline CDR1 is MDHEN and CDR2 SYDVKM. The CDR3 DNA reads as TGTGCCAGCAGTCTGACTAGCGGGACCATTCAGTACTTC. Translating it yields CASSLTSGTIQYF. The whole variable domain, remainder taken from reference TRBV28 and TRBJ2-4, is DVKVTQSSRYLVKRTGEKVFLECVQDMDHENMFWYRQDPGLGLRLIYFSYDVKMKEKGDIPEGYSVSREKKERFSLILESASTNQTSMYLCASSLTSGTIQYFGAGTRLSVL.

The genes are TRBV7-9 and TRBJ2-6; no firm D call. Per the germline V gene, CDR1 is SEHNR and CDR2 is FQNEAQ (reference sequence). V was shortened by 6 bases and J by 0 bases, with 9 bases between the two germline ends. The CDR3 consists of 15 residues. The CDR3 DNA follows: TGTGCCAGCAGGTTCTCTAACTCTGGGGCCAACGTCCTGACTTTC. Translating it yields CASRFSNSGANVLTF. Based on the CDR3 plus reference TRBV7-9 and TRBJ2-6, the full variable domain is DTGVSQNPRHKITKRGQNVTFRCDPISEHNRLYWYRQTLGQGPEFLTYFQNEAQLEKSRLLSDRFSAERPKGSFSTLEIQRTEQGDSAMYLCASRFSNSGANVLTFGAGSRLTVL.

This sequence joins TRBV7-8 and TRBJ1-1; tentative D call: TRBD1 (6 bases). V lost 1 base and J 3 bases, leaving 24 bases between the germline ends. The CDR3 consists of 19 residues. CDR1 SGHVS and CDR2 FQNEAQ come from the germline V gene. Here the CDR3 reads CASSLVPGTSHWAHTEAFF. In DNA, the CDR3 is TGTGCCAGCAGCTTAGTCCCCGGGACATCCCACTGGGCCCACACTGAAGCTTTCTTT.

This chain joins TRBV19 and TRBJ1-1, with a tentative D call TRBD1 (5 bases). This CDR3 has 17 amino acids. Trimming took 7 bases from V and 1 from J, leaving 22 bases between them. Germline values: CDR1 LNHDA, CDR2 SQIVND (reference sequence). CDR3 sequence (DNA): TGTGCCAGTAAGATCGACAGAGCGAAACAGGAGAACACTGAAGCTTTCTTT. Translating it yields CASKIDRAKQENTEAFF.

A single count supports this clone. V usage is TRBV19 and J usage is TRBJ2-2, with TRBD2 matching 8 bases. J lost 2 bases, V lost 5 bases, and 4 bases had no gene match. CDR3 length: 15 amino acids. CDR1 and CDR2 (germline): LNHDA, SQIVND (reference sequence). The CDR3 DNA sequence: TGTGCCAGTAGTGTGATAGCGGGAAACACCGGGGAGCTGTTTTTT. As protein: CASSVIAGNTGELFF.

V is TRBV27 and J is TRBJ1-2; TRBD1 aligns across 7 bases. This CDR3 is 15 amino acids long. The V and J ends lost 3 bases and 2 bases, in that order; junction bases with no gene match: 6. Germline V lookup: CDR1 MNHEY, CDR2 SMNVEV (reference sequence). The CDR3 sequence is CASSFRAGGNYGYTF. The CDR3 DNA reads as TGTGCCAGCAGTTTCCGAGCAGGGGGGAACTATGGCTACACCTTC.

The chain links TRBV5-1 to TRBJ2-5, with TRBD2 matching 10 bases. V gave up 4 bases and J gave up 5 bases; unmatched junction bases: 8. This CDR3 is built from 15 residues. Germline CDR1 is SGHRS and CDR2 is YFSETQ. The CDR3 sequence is CASSPLAGLGETQYF. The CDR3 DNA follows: TGCGCCAGCAGCCCACTAGCGGGACTGGGGGAGACCCAGTACTTC.

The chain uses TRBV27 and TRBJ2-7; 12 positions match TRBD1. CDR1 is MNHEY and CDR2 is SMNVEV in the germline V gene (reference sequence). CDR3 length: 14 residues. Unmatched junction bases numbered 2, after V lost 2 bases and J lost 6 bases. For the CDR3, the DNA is TGTGCCAGCAGTTTAGGGACAGGGGGCATCGAGCAGTACTTC. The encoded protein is CASSLGTGGIEQYF.

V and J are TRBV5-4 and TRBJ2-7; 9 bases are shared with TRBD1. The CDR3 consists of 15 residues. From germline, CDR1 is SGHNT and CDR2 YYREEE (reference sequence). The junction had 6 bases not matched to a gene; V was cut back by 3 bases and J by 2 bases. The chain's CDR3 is CASSWGQGRTYEQYF. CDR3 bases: TGTGCCAGCAGCTGGGGACAGGGAAGAACCTACGAGCAGTACTTC. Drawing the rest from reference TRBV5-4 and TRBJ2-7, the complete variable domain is ETGVTQSPTHLIKTRGQQVTLRCSSQSGHNTVSWYQQALGQGPQFIFQYYREEENGRGNFPPRFSGLQFPNYSSELNVNALELDDSALYLCASSWGQGRTYEQYFGPGTRLTVT.

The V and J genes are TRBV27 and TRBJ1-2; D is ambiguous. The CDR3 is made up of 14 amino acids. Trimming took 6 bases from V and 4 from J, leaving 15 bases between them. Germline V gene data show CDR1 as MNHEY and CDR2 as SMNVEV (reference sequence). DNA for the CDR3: TGTGCCAGCAGGTACTCCGGGATGAGCTATGGCTACACCTTC. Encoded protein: CASRYSGMSYGYTF.

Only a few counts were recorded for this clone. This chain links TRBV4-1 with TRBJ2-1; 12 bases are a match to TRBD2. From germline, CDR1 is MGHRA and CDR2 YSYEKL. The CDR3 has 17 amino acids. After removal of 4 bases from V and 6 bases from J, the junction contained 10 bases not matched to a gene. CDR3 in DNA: TGCGCCAGCAGCCCGGAGATAGGGACTAGCGGGTCCAATGAGCAGTTCTTC. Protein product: CASSPEIGTSGSNEQFF.

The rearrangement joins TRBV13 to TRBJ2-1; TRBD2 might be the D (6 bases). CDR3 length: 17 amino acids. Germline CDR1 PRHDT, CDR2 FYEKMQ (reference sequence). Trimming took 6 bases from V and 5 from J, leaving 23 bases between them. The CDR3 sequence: CASRSRTTLTAHNEQFF. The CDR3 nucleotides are TGTGCCAGCAGATCCCGGACTACCCTAACCGCCCACAATGAGCAGTTCTTC.

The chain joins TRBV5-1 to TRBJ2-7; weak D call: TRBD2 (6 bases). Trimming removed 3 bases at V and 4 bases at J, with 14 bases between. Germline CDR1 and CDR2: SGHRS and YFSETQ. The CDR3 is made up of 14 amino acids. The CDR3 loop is CASSWDFLGYEQYF. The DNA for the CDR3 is TGCGCCAGCAGCTGGGACTTTCTCGGATACGAGCAGTACTTC.

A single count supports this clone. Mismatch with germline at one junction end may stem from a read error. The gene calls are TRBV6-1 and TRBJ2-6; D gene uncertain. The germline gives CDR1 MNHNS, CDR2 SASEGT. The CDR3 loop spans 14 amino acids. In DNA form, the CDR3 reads TGTGCCAGCAGGGAAGGCTCTGGGGCCAACGTCCTGACTTTC. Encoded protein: CASREGSGANVLTF.

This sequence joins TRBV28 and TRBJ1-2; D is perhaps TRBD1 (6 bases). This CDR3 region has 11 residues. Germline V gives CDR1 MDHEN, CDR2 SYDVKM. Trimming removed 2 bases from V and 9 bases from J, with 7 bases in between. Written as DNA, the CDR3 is TGTGCCAGCAGTTTAGACAGGAGCTACACCTTC. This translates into CASSLDRSYTF.

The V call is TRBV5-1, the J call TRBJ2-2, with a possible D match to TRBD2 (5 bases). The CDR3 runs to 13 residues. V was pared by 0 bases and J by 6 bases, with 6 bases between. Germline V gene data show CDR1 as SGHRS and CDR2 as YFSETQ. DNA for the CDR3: TGCGCCAGCAGCTTGGTCGGGGCCGGGGAGCTGTTTTTT. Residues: CASSLVGAGELFF. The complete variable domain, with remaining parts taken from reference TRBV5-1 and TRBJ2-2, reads KAGVTQTPRYLIKTRGQQVTLSCSPISGHRSVSWYQQTPGQGLQFLFEYFSETQRNKGNFPGRFSGRQFSNSRSEMNVSTLELGDSALYLCASSLVGAGELFFGEGSRLTVL.

This CDR3 reads CASSYRDSVGGYTF. The CDR3 DNA reads TGTGCCAGCAGCTACCGGGACAGTGTCGGTGGCTACACCTTC. The chain recombines TRBV11-2 with TRBJ1-2; 7 nucleotides agree with TRBD1. Losses at the gene ends were 4 bases for V and 7 bases for J; bases not matched to a gene: 9. This CDR3 has 14 residues. Per germline, CDR1 SGHAT and CDR2 FQNNGV.

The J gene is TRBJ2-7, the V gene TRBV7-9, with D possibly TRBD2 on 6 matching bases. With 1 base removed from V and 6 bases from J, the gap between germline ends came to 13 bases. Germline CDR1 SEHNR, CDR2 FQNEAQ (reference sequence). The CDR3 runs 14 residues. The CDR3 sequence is CASSLVGGGAEQYF. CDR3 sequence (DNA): TGTGCCAGCAGCTTAGTCGGGGGTGGTGCCGAGCAGTACTTC.

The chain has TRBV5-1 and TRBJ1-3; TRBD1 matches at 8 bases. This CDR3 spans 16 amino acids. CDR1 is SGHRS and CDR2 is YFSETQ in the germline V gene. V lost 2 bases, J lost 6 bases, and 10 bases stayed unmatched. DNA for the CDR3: TGCGCCAGCAGCTTATCTTGGACAGGGAAACCAAACACCATATATTTT. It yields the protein CASSLSWTGKPNTIYF.

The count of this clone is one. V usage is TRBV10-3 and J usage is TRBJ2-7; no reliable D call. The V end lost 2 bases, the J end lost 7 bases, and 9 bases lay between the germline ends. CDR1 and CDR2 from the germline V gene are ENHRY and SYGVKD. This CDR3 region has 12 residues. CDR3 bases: TGTGCCATCAGTGAGCAAGCGAGGGAGCAGTACTTC. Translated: CAISEQAREQYF.

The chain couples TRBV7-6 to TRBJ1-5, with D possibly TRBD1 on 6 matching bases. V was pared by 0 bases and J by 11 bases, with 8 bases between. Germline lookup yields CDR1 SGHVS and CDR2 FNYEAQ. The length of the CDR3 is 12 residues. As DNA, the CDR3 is TGTGCCAGCAGCTTAGCGCAGGGGTCCCAGCATTTT. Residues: CASSLAQGSQHF.

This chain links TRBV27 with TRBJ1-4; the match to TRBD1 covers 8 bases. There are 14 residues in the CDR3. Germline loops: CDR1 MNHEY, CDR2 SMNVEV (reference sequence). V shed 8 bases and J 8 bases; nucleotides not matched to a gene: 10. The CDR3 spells CASSLTGAGEKLFF. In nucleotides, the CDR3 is TGTGCCAGCTCCCTGACAGGGGCGGGCGAAAAACTGTTTTTT.